What follows are 23 T cell receptor beta chains derived from one specimen sequenced in a study of shared clonotypes between healthy human individuals. CD8 cells regarded as naive lacked CD45RO, were positively chosen for CCR7, and omitted terminally differentiated effector memory CD45RA+ cells. The protocol was immunoSEQ multiplex PCR, while the TCRdb copy is restricted to in-frame clones and leaves out a portion. The repertoire holds about 2.2 million clones, with 85% to 95% as singletons. Source material: naive CD8+ T cells from PBMCs. The origin of the receptors is a young man in good health. Some clones in this sample may be carry-over from other donors' samples.

The chain carries TRBV7-9 and TRBJ1-3; 9 positions match TRBD1. The junction had 5 bases not matched to a gene; V was cut back by 5 bases and J by 3 bases. CDR1 SEHNR and CDR2 FQNEAQ come from the germline V gene (reference sequence). CDR3 size: 15 residues. The CDR3 bases are TGTGCCAGCAGCGCACAGGGGGCGGGTGGAAACACCATATATTTT. This codes for CASSAQGAGGNTIYF.

The chain's CDR3 is CASSSGAGDYTDTQYF. The CDR3 DNA reads TGTGCCAGCAGTTCTGGAGCGGGAGATTACACAGATACGCAGTATTTT. The J gene is TRBJ2-3, the V gene TRBV27, with TRBD2 identical over 8 bases. Germline loops: CDR1 MNHEY, CDR2 SMNVEV (reference sequence). This CDR3 comprises 16 residues. J was trimmed by 2 bases and V by 4 bases; bases with no gene match: 8.

This clone appeared a single time. V is TRBV7-9 and J is TRBJ1-3; D not resolved. Trimming removed 6 bases at V and 6 bases at J, with 9 bases between. Looked up from germline, CDR1 is SEHNR and CDR2 is FQNEAQ (reference sequence). CDR3 size: 12 residues. The CDR3 is CASRSLENTIYF. DNA for the CDR3: TGTGCCAGCAGGAGCCTTGAAAACACCATATATTTT.

This clone was seen just once. This CDR3 is CASSPTEDLYEQYF. Written as DNA, the CDR3 is TGTGCCAGTAGTCCGACTGAAGACCTCTACGAGCAGTACTTC. J is TRBJ2-7 and V is TRBV19; no clear D gene. Per germline, CDR1 LNHDA and CDR2 SQIVND (reference sequence). V gave up 5 bases and J gave up 3 bases, with 14 bases separating them. The CDR3 is 14 amino acids.

This clone was counted once. The J gene is TRBJ1-4, the V gene TRBV6-5; no definite D call. The CDR3 consists of 14 residues. Per germline, CDR1 MNHEY and CDR2 SVGAGI. Trimming removed 5 bases from V and 7 bases from J, with 14 bases in between. CDR3: CASSETAVGEKLFF. The CDR3 DNA reads as TGTGCCAGCAGTGAGACCGCTGTAGGTGAAAAACTGTTTTTT.

This clone was seen a handful of times. The chain is built from TRBV14 and TRBJ1-1; D is undetermined. V lost 4 bases and J 7 bases, leaving 13 bases between the germline ends. Germline CDR1 and CDR2: SGHDN and FVKESK. The CDR3 consists of 13 residues. The CDR3 loop reads CASSPHRHHEAFF. The CDR3 DNA is TGTGCCAGCAGCCCCCATCGTCACCATGAAGCTTTCTTT.

The chain employs TRBV7-6 and TRBJ2-7; TRBD2 matches at 15 bases. The length of the CDR3 is 18 residues. V shed 1 base and J 3 bases; nucleotides not matched to a gene: 7. Germline assignment: CDR1 SGHVS and CDR2 FNYEAQ. CDR3 region: CASSLVGLAGGGSYEQYF. The CDR3 DNA follows: TGTGCCAGCAGCTTAGTCGGACTAGCGGGAGGGGGAAGCTACGAGCAGTACTTC.

The J gene is TRBJ1-1, the V gene TRBV6-1; D unresolved. Germline V CDR1 and CDR2: MNHNS, SASEGT. The CDR3 runs to 13 residues. The V gene lost 1 base and the J gene lost 3 bases, with 6 bases spanning the gap. The CDR3 sequence: CASSEGGDTEAFF. As DNA, the CDR3 is TGTGCCAGCAGTGAAGGGGGTGACACTGAAGCTTTCTTT.

The gene calls are TRBV27 and TRBJ2-7; D is uncertain. Germline assignment: CDR1 MNHEY and CDR2 SMNVEV (reference sequence). This CDR3 has 15 residues. Trimming stripped 0 bases from V and 2 bases from J, with 11 bases between. The CDR3 DNA sequence: TGTGCCAGCAGTTTATCGACGTTTGGAACCTACGAGCAGTACTTC. Protein sequence: CASSLSTFGTYEQYF.

The chain recombines TRBV27 with TRBJ2-5; 12 nucleotides agree with TRBD2. J lost 4 bases, V lost 0 bases, and 9 bases had no gene match. Germline assignment: CDR1 MNHEY and CDR2 SMNVEV (reference sequence). CDR3 length: 18 residues. The CDR3 region is CASSLSRTSGARGETQYF. The CDR3 DNA follows: TGTGCCAGCAGTTTATCGCGGACTAGCGGGGCGAGGGGAGAGACCCAGTACTTC.

On this clone: This sample includes further DNA sequences coding for the same CDR3. CDR3 region: CASSPGHPYEQYF. DNA for the CDR3: TGTGCCAGCAGTCCCGGACACCCCTACGAGCAGTACTTC. V gene TRBV6-6 combines with J gene TRBJ2-7; perhaps TRBD1 as D (5 bases). Trimming took off 5 bases at V and 2 bases at J, with 10 bases between the two ends. CDR1 and CDR2 (germline): MNHNY, SVGAGI (reference sequence). The CDR3 contains 13 residues.

The V call is TRBV27, the J call TRBJ1-2; maybe TRBD1 (6 bases). This CDR3 spans 14 amino acids. CDR1 is MNHEY and CDR2 is SMNVEV in the germline V gene (reference sequence). Trimming removed 6 bases at V and 5 bases at J, with 16 bases between. CDR3 in amino acids: CASRPNRDHYGYTF. The CDR3 coding sequence is TGTGCCAGCAGACCCAACAGGGACCATTATGGCTACACCTTC.

CDR3 residues: CASSPQGRIAKNIQYF. In DNA, the CDR3 is TGTGCCAGCAGCCCCCAGGGGCGCATAGCCAAAAACATTCAGTACTTC. The rearrangement joins TRBV5-8 to TRBJ2-4; weak D call: TRBD1 (6 bases). Between the trimmed V and J ends, which lost 4 bases and 0 bases, there was a span of 14 bases. The CDR3 runs 16 residues. Germline V gene lookup returns CDR1 SGHTS and CDR2 YDEGEE.

The chain joins TRBV30 to TRBJ2-7; TRBD2 aligns across 10 bases. This CDR3 contains 14 residues. The V segment lost 1 base and the J segment 4 bases; nucleotides outside the gene matches: 4. CDR1 and CDR2 from the germline V gene are GTSNPN and SVGIG (reference sequence). This CDR3 reads CAWSEGLASYEQYF. CDR3 DNA: TGTGCCTGGAGTGAGGGACTAGCGAGTTACGAGCAGTACTTC.

Notes on this clone: A read error may account for a junction end that differs from germline. This CDR3 reads CAGSSPGEGLFEQYF. Here the CDR3 DNA reads TGTGCCGGCAGCTCCCCCGGTGAGGGCCTATTCGAGCAGTACTTC. The gene calls are TRBV13 and TRBJ2-7; weak D call: TRBD2 (5 bases). This CDR3 has 15 residues. The germline CDR1 and CDR2 sequences are PRHDT and FYEKMQ (reference sequence). Full variable domain (outside the CDR3, taken from reference TRBV13 and TRBJ2-7): AAGVIQSPRHLIKEKRETATLKCYPIPRHDTVYWYQQGPGQDPQFLISFYEKMQSDKGSIPDRFSAQQFSDYHSELNMSSLELGDSALYFCAGSSPGEGLFEQYFGPGTRLTVT.

The chain carries TRBV4-3 and TRBJ1-2; the D is unclear. This CDR3 has 16 residues. V lost 4 bases, J lost 8 bases, and 23 bases lay in between. Germline CDR1 and CDR2: LGHNA and YSLEER. CDR3 nucleotide sequence: TGCGCCAGCAGCCTAACAATCGGGGATTCGGGGTTCGGCTACACCTTC. This sequence encodes CASSLTIGDSGFGYTF.

V usage is TRBV11-2 and J usage is TRBJ1-2, with TRBD1 as a possible D gene (5 bases). Germline CDR1 is SGHAT and CDR2 is FQNNGV. This CDR3 comprises 15 residues. Trimming removed 5 bases at V and 4 bases at J, with 17 bases between. CDR3 in DNA: TGTGCCAGCAGCCGCGGGGGAACCCTGGGCTATGGCTACACCTTC. This sequence encodes CASSRGGTLGYGYTF.

CDR3 nucleotide sequence: TGTGCCGTTGGACAGGGGTTCTCCACTGAAGCTTTCTTT. It codes for CAVGQGFSTEAFF. V is TRBV28 and J is TRBJ1-1; 9 bases fit TRBD1. The CDR3 is 13 amino acids. The germline gives CDR1 MDHEN, CDR2 SYDVKM. V shed 11 bases and J 4 bases; nucleotides not matched to a gene: 8.

This chain connects TRBV4-3 to TRBJ1-4; 9 bases agree with TRBD1. This CDR3 is built from 16 residues. The V segment lost 4 bases and the J segment 3 bases; nucleotides outside the gene matches: 6. Germline-derived CDR1 and CDR2 are LGHNA and YSLEER. CDR3 bases: TGCGCCAGCAGCCCGCGACAGGGGGTTGCTAATGAAAAACTGTTTTTT. As protein: CASSPRQGVANEKLFF.

This chain joins TRBV2 and TRBJ2-5; D unresolved. Germline-derived CDR1 and CDR2 are SNHLY and FYNNEI. The CDR3 sequence is 12 residues long. The ends were cut back, 6 bases at V and 4 bases at J, with 9 bases in the middle. The CDR3 loop is CASREVPETQYF. CDR3 DNA sequence: TGTGCCAGCAGAGAGGTGCCAGAGACCCAGTACTTC.

This clone was detected only once. This sequence joins TRBV5-4 and TRBJ2-7; 7 bases line up with TRBD2. The CDR3 has 17 residues. J gave up 1 base and V 4 bases, and 14 bases lay outside the gene matches. Germline CDR1 is SGHNT and CDR2 is YYREEE (reference sequence). DNA of the CDR3: TGTGCCAGCAGCCCCCCCCGAGGGAGCGGGGCGTCCTACGAGCAGTACTTC. It yields the protein CASSPPRGSGASYEQYF.

CDR3 protein: CASSETRGNYGYTF. CDR3 DNA: TGTGCCAGCAGTGAAACCCGGGGAAACTATGGCTACACCTTC. The chain employs TRBV2 and TRBJ1-2; D gene unclear. This CDR3 has 14 amino acids. V dropped 2 bases and J dropped 2 bases, with 9 bases sitting between them. CDR1 SNHLY and CDR2 FYNNEI come from the germline V gene. Drawing the rest from reference TRBV2 and TRBJ1-2, the complete variable domain is EPEVTQTPSHQVTQMGQEVILRCVPISNHLYFYWYRQILGQKVEFLVSFYNNEISEKSEIFDDQFSVERPDGSNFTLKIRSTKLEDSAMYFCASSETRGNYGYTFGSGTRLTVV.

The chain couples TRBV5-1 to TRBJ2-7; 7 bases are a match to TRBD1. The trim removed 3 bases at V and 3 bases at J, leaving 6 bases unmatched. The CDR3 has 14 residues. CDR1 and CDR2 from the germline V gene are SGHRS and YFSETQ. CDR3 DNA: TGCGCCAGCAGCTCGCGACAGGGAATCTACGAGCAGTACTTC. Its protein product is CASSSRQGIYEQYF.